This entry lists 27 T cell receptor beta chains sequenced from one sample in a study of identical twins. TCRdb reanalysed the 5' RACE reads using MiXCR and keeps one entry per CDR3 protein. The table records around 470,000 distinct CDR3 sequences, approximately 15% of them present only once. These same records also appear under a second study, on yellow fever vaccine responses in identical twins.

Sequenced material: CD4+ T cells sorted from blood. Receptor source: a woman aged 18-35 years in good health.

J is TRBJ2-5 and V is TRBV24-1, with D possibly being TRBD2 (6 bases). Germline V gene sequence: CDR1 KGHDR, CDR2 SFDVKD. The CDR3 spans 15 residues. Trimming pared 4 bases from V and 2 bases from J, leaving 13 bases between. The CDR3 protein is CATSDIAGKQETQYF. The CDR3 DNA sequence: TGTGCCACCAGTGACATTGCGGGGAAGCAAGAGACCCAGTACTTC.

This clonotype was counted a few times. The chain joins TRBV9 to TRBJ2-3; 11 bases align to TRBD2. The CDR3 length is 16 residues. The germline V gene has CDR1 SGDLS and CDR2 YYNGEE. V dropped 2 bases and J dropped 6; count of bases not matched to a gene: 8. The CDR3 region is CASSVGTSGSLDTQYF. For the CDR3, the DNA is TGTGCCAGCAGCGTTGGGACTAGCGGTAGCCTCGATACGCAGTATTTT.

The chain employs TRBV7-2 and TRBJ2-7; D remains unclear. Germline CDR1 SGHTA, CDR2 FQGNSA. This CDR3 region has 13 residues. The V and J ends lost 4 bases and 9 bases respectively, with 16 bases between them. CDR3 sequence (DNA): TGTGCCAGCAGCTCCCGTGAGGCAGTTGGGCAGTACTTC. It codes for CASSSREAVGQYF.

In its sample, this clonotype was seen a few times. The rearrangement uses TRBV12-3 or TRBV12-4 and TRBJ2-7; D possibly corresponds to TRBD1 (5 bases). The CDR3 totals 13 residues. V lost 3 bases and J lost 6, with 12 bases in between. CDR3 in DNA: TGTGCCAGCAGTTTGACAGCGTTCTCCGAGCAGTACTTC. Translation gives CASSLTAFSEQYF.

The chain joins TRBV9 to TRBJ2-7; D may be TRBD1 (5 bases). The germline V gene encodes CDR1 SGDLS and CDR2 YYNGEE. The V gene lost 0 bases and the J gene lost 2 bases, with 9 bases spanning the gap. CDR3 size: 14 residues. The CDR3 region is CASSVAGWPYEQYF. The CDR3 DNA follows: TGTGCCAGCAGCGTAGCAGGGTGGCCCTACGAGCAGTACTTC.

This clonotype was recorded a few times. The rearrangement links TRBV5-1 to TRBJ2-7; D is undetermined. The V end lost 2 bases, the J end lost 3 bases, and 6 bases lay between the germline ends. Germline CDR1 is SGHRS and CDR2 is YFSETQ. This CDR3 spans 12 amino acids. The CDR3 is CASSFWGYEQYF. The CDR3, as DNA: TGCGCCAGCAGCTTTTGGGGCTACGAGCAGTACTTC.

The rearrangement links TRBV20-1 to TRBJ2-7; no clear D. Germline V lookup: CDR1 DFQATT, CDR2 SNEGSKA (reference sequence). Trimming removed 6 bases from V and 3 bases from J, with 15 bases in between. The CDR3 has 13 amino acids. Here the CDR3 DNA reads TGCAGTGCCACGCACGGACCCCACTACGAGCAGTACTTC. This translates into CSATHGPHYEQYF.

DNA of the CDR3: TGTGCCATCACCGGTTCGGGCAGGATGAACAATGAGCAGTTCTTC. It codes for CAITGSGRMNNEQFF. The rearrangement links TRBV10-3 to TRBJ2-1; D is ambiguous. Germline V lookup: CDR1 ENHRY, CDR2 SYGVKD. Trimming left V 7 bases short and J 5 bases short, with 18 bases between. This CDR3 comprises 15 residues.

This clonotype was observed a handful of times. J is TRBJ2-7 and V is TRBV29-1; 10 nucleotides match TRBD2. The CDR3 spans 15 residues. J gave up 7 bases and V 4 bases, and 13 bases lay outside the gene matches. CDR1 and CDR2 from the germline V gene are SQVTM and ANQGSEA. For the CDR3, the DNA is TGCAGCGTTGTAGGGCTAGCGGGAGCGCCGGGAGAGCAGTACTTC. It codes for CSVVGLAGAPGEQYF.

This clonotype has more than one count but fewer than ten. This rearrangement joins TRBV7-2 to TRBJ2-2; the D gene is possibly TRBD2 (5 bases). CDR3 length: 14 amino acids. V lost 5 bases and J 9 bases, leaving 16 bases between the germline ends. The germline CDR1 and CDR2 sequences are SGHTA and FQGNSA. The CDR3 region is CASSAGRDRRELFF. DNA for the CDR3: TGTGCCAGCAGCGCCGGACGGGATCGGAGGGAGCTGTTTTTT. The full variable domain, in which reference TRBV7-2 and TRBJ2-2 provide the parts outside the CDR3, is GAGVSQSPSNKVTEKGKDVELRCDPISGHTALYWYRQSLGQGLEFLIYFQGNSAPDKSGLPSDRFSAERTGGSVSTLTIQRTQQEDSAVYLCASSAGRDRRELFFGEGSRLTVL.

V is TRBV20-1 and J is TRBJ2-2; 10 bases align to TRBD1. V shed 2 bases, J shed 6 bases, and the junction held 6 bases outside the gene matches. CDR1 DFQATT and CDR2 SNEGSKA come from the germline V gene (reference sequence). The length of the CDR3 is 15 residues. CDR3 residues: CSARPWDRGAGELFF. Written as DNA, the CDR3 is TGCAGTGCTAGACCGTGGGACAGGGGAGCCGGGGAGCTGTTTTTT.

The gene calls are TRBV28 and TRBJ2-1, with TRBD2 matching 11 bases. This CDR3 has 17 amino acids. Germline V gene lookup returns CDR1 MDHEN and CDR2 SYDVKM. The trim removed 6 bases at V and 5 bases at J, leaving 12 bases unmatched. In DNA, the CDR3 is TGTGCCAGCAGCCCCCCACCTCCGGGACTAGCGGACAATGAGCAGTTCTTC. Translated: CASSPPPPGLADNEQFF.

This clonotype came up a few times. Written as DNA, the CDR3 is TGTGCCAGCAGATCTCAGGGGGCTGGGGCCAACGTCCTGACTTTC. Translation gives CASRSQGAGANVLTF. V usage is TRBV6-1 and J usage is TRBJ2-6, with TRBD1 matching 7 bases. The V segment lost 6 bases and the J segment 2 bases; nucleotides outside the gene matches: 4. Germline CDR1 MNHNS, CDR2 SASEGT. The CDR3 sequence is 15 residues long.

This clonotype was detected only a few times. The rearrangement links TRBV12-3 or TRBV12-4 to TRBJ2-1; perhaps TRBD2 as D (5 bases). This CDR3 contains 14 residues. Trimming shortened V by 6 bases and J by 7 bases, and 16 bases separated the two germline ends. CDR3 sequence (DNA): TGTGCCAGCAGAGCAGGACGGGATACAAATGAGCAGTTCTTC. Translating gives CASRAGRDTNEQFF.

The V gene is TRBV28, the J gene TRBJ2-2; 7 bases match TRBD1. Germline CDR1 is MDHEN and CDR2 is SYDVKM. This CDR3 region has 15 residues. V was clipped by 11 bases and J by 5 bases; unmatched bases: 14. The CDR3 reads CAGTRGGAETGELFF. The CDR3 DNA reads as TGTGCCGGTACCCGAGGGGGCGCGGAGACCGGGGAGCTGTTTTTT.

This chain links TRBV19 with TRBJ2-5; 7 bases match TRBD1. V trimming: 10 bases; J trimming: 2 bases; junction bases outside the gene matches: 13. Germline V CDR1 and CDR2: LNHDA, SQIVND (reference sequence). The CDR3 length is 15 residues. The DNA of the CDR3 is TGTGCCACCAAACCGGGACAGAATGTTCAAGAGACCCAGTACTTC. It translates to CATKPGQNVQETQYF.

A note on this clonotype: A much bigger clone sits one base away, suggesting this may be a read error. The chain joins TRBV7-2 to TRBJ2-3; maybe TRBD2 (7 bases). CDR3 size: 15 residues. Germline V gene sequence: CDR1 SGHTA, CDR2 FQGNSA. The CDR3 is CAISLRGRDTDTQYF. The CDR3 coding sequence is TGTGCCATCAGCTTGCGGGGGCGCGACACAGATACGCAGTATTTT.

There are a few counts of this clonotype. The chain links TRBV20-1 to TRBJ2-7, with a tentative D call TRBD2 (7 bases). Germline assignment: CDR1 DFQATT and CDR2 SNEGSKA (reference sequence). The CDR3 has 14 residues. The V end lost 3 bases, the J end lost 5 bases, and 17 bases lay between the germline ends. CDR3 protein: CSARRGGQDDEQYF. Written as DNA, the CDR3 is TGCAGTGCTAGGAGGGGGGGGCAGGATGACGAGCAGTACTTC.

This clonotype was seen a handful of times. The CDR3 sequence is CASSVSSGGVLPQETQYF. CDR3 in DNA: TGTGCCAGCAGCGTATCTAGCGGGGGGGTACTACCCCAAGAGACCCAGTACTTC. The chain links TRBV9 to TRBJ2-5; TRBD2 aligns across 12 bases. CDR3 size: 18 residues. J gave up 1 base and V 1 base, and 8 bases lay outside the gene matches. Germline V CDR1 and CDR2: SGDLS, YYNGEE.

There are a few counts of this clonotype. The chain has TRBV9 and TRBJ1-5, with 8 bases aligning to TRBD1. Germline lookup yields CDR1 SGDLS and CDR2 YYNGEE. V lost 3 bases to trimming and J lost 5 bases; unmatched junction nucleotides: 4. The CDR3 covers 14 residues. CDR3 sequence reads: CASSAGQGYQPQHF. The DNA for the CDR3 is TGTGCCAGCAGCGCTGGACAGGGATATCAGCCCCAGCATTTT.

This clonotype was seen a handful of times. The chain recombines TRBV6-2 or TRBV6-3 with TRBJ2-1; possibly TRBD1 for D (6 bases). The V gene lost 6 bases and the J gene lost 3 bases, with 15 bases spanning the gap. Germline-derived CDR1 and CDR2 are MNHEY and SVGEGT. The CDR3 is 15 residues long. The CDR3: CASRIGTGYYNEQFF. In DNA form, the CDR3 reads TGTGCCAGCAGGATCGGTACAGGGTACTACAATGAGCAGTTCTTC.

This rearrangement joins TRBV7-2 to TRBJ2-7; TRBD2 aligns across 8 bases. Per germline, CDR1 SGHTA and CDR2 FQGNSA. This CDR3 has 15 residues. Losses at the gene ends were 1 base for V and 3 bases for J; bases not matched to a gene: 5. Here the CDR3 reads CASSLGGLAYYEQYF. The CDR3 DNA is TGTGCCAGCAGCTTAGGAGGACTAGCTTACTACGAGCAGTACTTC.

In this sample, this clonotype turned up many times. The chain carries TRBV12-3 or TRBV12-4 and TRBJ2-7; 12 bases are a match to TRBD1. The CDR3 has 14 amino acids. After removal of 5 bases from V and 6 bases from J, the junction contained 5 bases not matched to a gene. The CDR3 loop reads CASSPGDRGPEQYF. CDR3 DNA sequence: TGTGCCAGCAGTCCGGGGGACAGGGGGCCCGAGCAGTACTTC.

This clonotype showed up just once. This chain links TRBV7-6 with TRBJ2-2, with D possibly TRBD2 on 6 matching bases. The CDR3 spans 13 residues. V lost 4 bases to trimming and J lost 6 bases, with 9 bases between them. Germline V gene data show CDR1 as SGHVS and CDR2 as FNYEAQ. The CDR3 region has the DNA TGTGCCAGCAGCTCCGGAGGGCCCGGGGAGCTGTTTTTT. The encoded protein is CASSSGGPGELFF.

For the CDR3, the DNA is TGTGCCAGCAGCCCGGATTTCGGTTACGAGCAGTACTTC. Its translation: CASSPDFGYEQYF. The chain employs TRBV27 and TRBJ2-7; D gene uncertain. Germline loops: CDR1 MNHEY, CDR2 SMNVEV (reference sequence). CDR3 length: 13 amino acids. Trimming cost V 6 bases and J 4 bases, with 13 bases left between them.

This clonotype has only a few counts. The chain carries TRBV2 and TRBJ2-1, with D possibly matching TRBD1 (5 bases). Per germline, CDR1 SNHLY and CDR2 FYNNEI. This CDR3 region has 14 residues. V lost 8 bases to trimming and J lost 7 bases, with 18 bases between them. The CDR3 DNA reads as TGTGCCAGCCGGCAGGCAGGGCTATGGAATGAGCAGTTCTTC. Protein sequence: CASRQAGLWNEQFF. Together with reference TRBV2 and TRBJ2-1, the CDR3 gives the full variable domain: EPEVTQTPSHQVTQMGQEVILRCVPISNHLYFYWYRQILGQKVEFLVSFYNNEISEKSEIFDDQFSVERPDGSNFTLKIRSTKLEDSAMYFCASRQAGLWNEQFFGPGTRLTVL.

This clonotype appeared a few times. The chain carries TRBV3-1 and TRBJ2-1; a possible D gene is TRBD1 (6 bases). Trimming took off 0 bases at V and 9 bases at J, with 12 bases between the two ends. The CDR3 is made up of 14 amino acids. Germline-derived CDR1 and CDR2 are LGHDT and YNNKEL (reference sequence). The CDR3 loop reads CASSQDPGVGEQFF. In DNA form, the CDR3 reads TGTGCCAGCAGCCAAGATCCAGGGGTCGGTGAGCAGTTCTTC.